This T cell receptor beta chain was captured by sequencing in a study of shared clonotypes between healthy human individuals. V lost 6 bases and J 5 bases, leaving 8 bases between the germline ends. The CDR3 extends over 11 amino acids. The V gene's germline CDR1 is DFQATT and CDR2 SNEGSKA (reference sequence). The assay was immunoSEQ multiplex PCR, and TCRdb's table has in-frame clones only and misses some. The table lists around 600,000 clones, 95% to 98% of them singletons. This clone has a single count. Its antigen remains unknown. Study-level points and caveats: The small donor group covered limited genetic and exposure diversity.

Naive-designated CD8 cells lacked CD45RO, were positively enriched for CCR7, and omitted terminally differentiated effector memory CD45RA+ cells. The clonotype comes from a man aged 30 to 45 in good health. The specimen was naive CD8+ T cells sorted from blood. The chain joins TRBV20-1 to TRBJ2-1, with D unclear. CDR3: CSALENNEQFF. The CDR3 nucleotides read TGCAGTGCCCTAGAGAACAATGAGCAGTTCTTC.